A selection of T cell receptor beta chains follows, all from one sample in a study of Graves' ophthalmopathy and Graves' hyperthyroidism. TCRdb ran MiXCR on the multiplex PCR reads and lists one entry per CDR3 protein. The sample lists about 220,000 distinct CDR3 sequences, 20% to 25% seen once, with about 46% in the top ten. Sequenced: peripheral blood. These receptors came from a woman aged 45-65 years with Graves' ophthalmopathy. Each CDR3 is given with its conserved first and last residue. Each record gives: V gene, J gene, clone size, D gene, CDR3 protein, CDR3 DNA. A D gene is named only where the DNA matches it firmly. The size field is filled for only some rows; it gives once, few, many or a size class.

V gene: TRBV6-2/TRBV6-3
J gene: TRBJ1-1
clone size: .
D gene: .
CDR3 protein: CASSYARQSYAFF
CDR3 DNA: TGTGCCAGCAGTTACGCAAGACAGAGCTATGCTTTCTTT

V gene: TRBV7-8
J gene: TRBJ2-3
clone size: .
D gene: TRBD2
CDR3 protein: CASSQLAGISTDTQYF
CDR3 DNA: TGTGCCAGCAGCCAACTAGCGGGGATTAGCACAGATACGCAGTATTTT

V gene: TRBV12-3/TRBV12-4
J gene: TRBJ2-5
clone size: .
D gene: .
CDR3 protein: CASGANRVGETQYF
CDR3 DNA: TGTGCCAGCGGGGCTAACAGGGTAGGAGAGACCCAGTACTTC

V gene: TRBV12-3/TRBV12-4
J gene: TRBJ2-2
clone size: many
D gene: .
CDR3 protein: CASSGTPPAGELFF
CDR3 DNA: TGTGCCAGCAGCGGGACCCCGCCGGCCGGGGAGCTGTTTTTT

V gene: TRBV5-1
J gene: TRBJ1-1
clone size: many
D gene: .
CDR3 protein: CASSFGGGNTEAFF
CDR3 DNA: TGCGCCAGCAGCTTCGGGGGTGGGAACACTGAAGCTTTCTTT

V gene: TRBV7-6
J gene: TRBJ2-7
clone size: .
D gene: TRBD2
CDR3 protein: CASSFPAGLAGIYEQYF
CDR3 DNA: TGTGCCAGCAGCTTTCCAGCTGGACTAGCGGGGATCTACGAGCAGTACTTC

V gene: TRBV12-3/TRBV12-4
J gene: TRBJ1-5
clone size: .
D gene: .
CDR3 protein: CASSTGENGPQHF
CDR3 DNA: TGTGCCAGCAGTACAGGTGAGAACGGCCCCCAGCATTTT

V gene: TRBV25-1
J gene: TRBJ2-7
clone size: many
D gene: .
CDR3 protein: CASRTGGAAYEQYF
CDR3 DNA: TGTGCCAGCAGAACAGGGGGGGCTGCGTACGAGCAGTACTTC

V gene: TRBV30
J gene: TRBJ2-7
clone size: few
D gene: .
CDR3 protein: CAWSVSGGNEQYF
CDR3 DNA: TGTGCCTGGAGTGTAAGTGGGGGCAACGAGCAGTACTTC

V gene: TRBV5-1
J gene: TRBJ2-7
clone size: few
D gene: .
CDR3 protein: CASSLGVGGGRFSYEQYF
CDR3 DNA: TGCGCCAGCAGCTTGGGGGTCGGTGGGGGCCGATTCTCCTACGAGCAGTACTTC

V gene: TRBV12-3/TRBV12-4
J gene: TRBJ2-7
clone size: many
D gene: .
CDR3 protein: CASSPPPSPLGTPYEQYF
CDR3 DNA: TGTGCCAGCAGCCCACCACCCTCTCCTCTCGGAACTCCCTACGAGCAGTACTTC

V gene: TRBV6-2/TRBV6-3
J gene: TRBJ2-6
clone size: many
D gene: .
CDR3 protein: CAGQGFGANVLTF
CDR3 DNA: TGTGCCGGCCAGGGTTTTGGGGCCAACGTCCTGACTTTC

V gene: TRBV27
J gene: TRBJ1-5
clone size: .
D gene: .
CDR3 protein: CAPLDQPQHF
CDR3 DNA: TGTGCCCCATTGGACCAGCCCCAGCATTTT

V gene: TRBV4-2
J gene: TRBJ2-5
clone size: few
D gene: .
CDR3 protein: CASSPTGPPETQYF
CDR3 DNA: TGTGCCAGCAGCCCAACGGGACCGCCGGAGACCCAGTACTTC

V gene: TRBV11-2
J gene: TRBJ2-7
clone size: many
D gene: .
CDR3 protein: CASSSLRARGDSYEQYF
CDR3 DNA: TGTGCCAGCAGCTCCCTGAGAGCCAGGGGCGACTCCTACGAGCAGTACTTC

V gene: TRBV5-1
J gene: TRBJ2-7
clone size: few
D gene: .
CDR3 protein: CASSPKVLNPPYEQYF
CDR3 DNA: TGCGCCAGCAGCCCTAAAGTGTTGAACCCACCCTACGAGCAGTACTTC

V gene: TRBV24-1
J gene: TRBJ2-5
clone size: many
D gene: .
CDR3 protein: CATSDRSYQETQYF
CDR3 DNA: TGTGCCACCAGTGATCGATCGTACCAAGAGACCCAGTACTTC

V gene: TRBV6-5
J gene: TRBJ2-7
clone size: many
D gene: .
CDR3 protein: CASKQAFSYEQYF
CDR3 DNA: TGTGCCAGCAAACAGGCCTTCTCCTACGAGCAGTACTTC

V gene: TRBV12-3/TRBV12-4
J gene: TRBJ1-2
clone size: many
D gene: TRBD1
CDR3 protein: CASTPDRSYGYTF
CDR3 DNA: TGTGCCAGCACCCCGGACAGGTCCTATGGCTACACCTTC

V gene: TRBV5-1
J gene: TRBJ1-1
clone size: many
D gene: TRBD1
CDR3 protein: CASSTDRGTEAFF
CDR3 DNA: TGCGCCAGCAGCACTGACAGGGGCACTGAAGCTTTCTTT

V gene: TRBV20-1
J gene: TRBJ2-7
clone size: many
D gene: .
CDR3 protein: CSARAIGKNSGVYEQYF
CDR3 DNA: TGCAGTGCTAGAGCAATAGGGAAAAACAGTGGCGTGTACGAGCAGTACTTC

V gene: TRBV20-1
J gene: TRBJ2-3
clone size: .
D gene: .
CDR3 protein: CSASPGGRMAQYF
CDR3 DNA: TGCAGTGCTAGCCCCGGGGGCAGGATGGCGCAGTATTTT

V gene: TRBV6-1
J gene: TRBJ2-7
clone size: few
D gene: .
CDR3 protein: CASSPGRGIRYEQYF
CDR3 DNA: TGTGCCAGCAGCCCGGGGAGGGGGATTCGTTACGAGCAGTACTTC

V gene: TRBV15
J gene: TRBJ1-1
clone size: many
D gene: TRBD1
CDR3 protein: CATSPRTGGITEAFF
CDR3 DNA: TGTGCCACCAGCCCCCGGACAGGGGGCATAACTGAAGCTTTCTTT

V gene: TRBV25-1
J gene: TRBJ1-1
clone size: many
D gene: .
CDR3 protein: CASSALYRETEAFF
CDR3 DNA: TGTGCCAGCAGCGCGCTTTACAGGGAGACTGAAGCTTTCTTT

V gene: TRBV24-1
J gene: TRBJ1-2
clone size: many
D gene: TRBD1
CDR3 protein: CATSDPGTGNYGYTF
CDR3 DNA: TGTGCCACCAGTGATCCCGGGACAGGGAATTATGGCTACACCTTC

V gene: TRBV12-3/TRBV12-4
J gene: TRBJ1-5
clone size: once
D gene: TRBD1
CDR3 protein: CASSLNTGGSQPQHF
CDR3 DNA: TGTGCCAGCAGTTTAAATACAGGGGGCAGTCAGCCCCAGCATTTT

V gene: TRBV29-1
J gene: TRBJ2-7
clone size: few
D gene: TRBD2
CDR3 protein: CSVRVGMLIAGWGEQYF
CDR3 DNA: TGCAGCGTCCGGGTAGGGATGTTAATAGCGGGGTGGGGGGAGCAGTACTTC

V gene: TRBV20-1
J gene: TRBJ2-2
clone size: many
D gene: .
CDR3 protein: CSARRPSLRERNTGELFF
CDR3 DNA: TGCAGTGCTAGACGGCCCAGTTTACGGGAAAGAAACACCGGGGAGCTGTTTTTT

V gene: TRBV18
J gene: TRBJ2-7
clone size: many
D gene: TRBD1
CDR3 protein: CASSPPGTGVYEQYF
CDR3 DNA: TGTGCCAGCTCACCTCCCGGGACAGGGGTATACGAGCAGTACTTC

V gene: TRBV11-1
J gene: TRBJ2-5
clone size: many
D gene: TRBD2
CDR3 protein: CASSGTSGRTVRETQYF
CDR3 DNA: TGTGCCAGCTCCGGGACTAGCGGGAGGACAGTACGAGAGACCCAGTACTTC

V gene: TRBV5-1
J gene: TRBJ2-2
clone size: many
D gene: TRBD2
CDR3 protein: CASSFRLAGDTGELFF
CDR3 DNA: TGCGCCAGCAGCTTCCGACTAGCGGGAGACACCGGGGAGCTGTTTTTT

V gene: TRBV6-1
J gene: TRBJ1-2
clone size: few
D gene: TRBD1
CDR3 protein: CASSPPSGGYGYTF
CDR3 DNA: TGTGCCAGCAGTCCTCCTTCAGGGGGCTATGGCTACACCTTC

V gene: TRBV7-8
J gene: TRBJ2-2
clone size: few
D gene: .
CDR3 protein: CASSLLSTGGLFF
CDR3 DNA: TGTGCCAGCAGCTTATTGTCTACCGGGGGGCTGTTTTTT

V gene: TRBV9
J gene: TRBJ1-1
clone size: many
D gene: .
CDR3 protein: CASSLIGRGNTEAFF
CDR3 DNA: TGTGCCAGCAGCTTAATTGGTAGGGGCAACACTGAAGCTTTCTTT

V gene: TRBV30
J gene: TRBJ1-5
clone size: many
D gene: .
CDR3 protein: CAWSVREDRPQHF
CDR3 DNA: TGTGCCTGGAGTGTACGAGAGGATCGGCCCCAGCATTTT

V gene: TRBV27
J gene: TRBJ2-5
clone size: many
D gene: .
CDR3 protein: CAGPTGETQYF
CDR3 DNA: TGTGCCGGACCGACAGGAGAGACCCAGTACTTC

V gene: TRBV28
J gene: TRBJ2-5
clone size: .
D gene: .
CDR3 protein: CASRPGPGETQYF
CDR3 DNA: TGTGCCAGCAGGCCGGGGCCAGGGGAGACCCAGTACTTC

V gene: TRBV6-1
J gene: TRBJ2-7
clone size: many
D gene: .
CDR3 protein: CASSDGGAGEQYF
CDR3 DNA: TGTGCCAGCAGTGATGGAGGGGCGGGGGAGCAGTACTTC

V gene: TRBV5-1
J gene: TRBJ2-7
clone size: .
D gene: .
CDR3 protein: CASSLFQGSPYEQYF
CDR3 DNA: TGCGCCAGCAGCTTATTCCAGGGGTCTCCCTACGAGCAGTACTTC

V gene: TRBV7-2
J gene: TRBJ1-3
clone size: .
D gene: .
CDR3 protein: CASSVYQGPGNTIYF
CDR3 DNA: TGTGCCAGCAGCGTCTATCAGGGGCCTGGAAACACCATATATTTT

V gene: TRBV9
J gene: TRBJ2-6
clone size: few
D gene: .
CDR3 protein: CASSPPGAGANVLTF
CDR3 DNA: TGTGCCAGCAGCCCACCTGGTGCCGGGGCCAACGTCCTGACTTTC

V gene: TRBV30
J gene: TRBJ1-5
clone size: many
D gene: .
CDR3 protein: CAWSPKGSQPQHF
CDR3 DNA: TGTGCCTGGAGTCCCAAGGGGAGTCAGCCCCAGCATTTT

V gene: TRBV5-1
J gene: TRBJ1-6
clone size: many
D gene: .
CDR3 protein: CASSPSTNYNSPLHF
CDR3 DNA: TGCGCCAGCAGTCCTTCGACAAATTATAATTCACCCCTCCACTTT

V gene: TRBV7-2
J gene: TRBJ2-7
clone size: .
D gene: .
CDR3 protein: CASSPARESSYEQYF
CDR3 DNA: TGTGCCAGCAGCCCCGCCCGGGAAAGCTCCTACGAGCAGTACTTC

V gene: TRBV12-3/TRBV12-4
J gene: TRBJ2-4
clone size: many
D gene: TRBD2
CDR3 protein: CASSPFSGRANIQYF
CDR3 DNA: TGTGCCAGCAGCCCTTTTAGCGGGAGGGCGAACATTCAGTACTTC

V gene: TRBV7-2
J gene: TRBJ1-6
clone size: .
D gene: .
CDR3 protein: CASSQSRSSLHF
CDR3 DNA: TGTGCCAGCAGCCAAAGCCGGTCATCCCTCCACTTT

V gene: TRBV11-2
J gene: TRBJ2-7
clone size: many
D gene: .
CDR3 protein: CASSLGHTSYEQYF
CDR3 DNA: TGTGCCAGCAGCTTAGGCCACACATCCTACGAGCAGTACTTC

V gene: TRBV27
J gene: TRBJ1-1
clone size: few
D gene: .
CDR3 protein: CASLGGGDTEAFF
CDR3 DNA: TGTGCCAGCTTGGGGGGGGGGGACACTGAAGCTTTCTTT

V gene: TRBV27
J gene: TRBJ2-5
clone size: .
D gene: .
CDR3 protein: CASSLLRFGGEETQYF
CDR3 DNA: TGTGCCAGCAGTTTATTACGGTTCGGCGGAGAAGAGACCCAGTACTTC

V gene: TRBV12-3/TRBV12-4
J gene: TRBJ1-1
clone size: many
D gene: .
CDR3 protein: CASRPVGLRAEAFF
CDR3 DNA: TGTGCCAGCAGACCGGTGGGGCTAAGGGCTGAAGCTTTCTTT

V gene: TRBV12-3/TRBV12-4
J gene: TRBJ1-2
clone size: .
D gene: .
CDR3 protein: CASSLGPEIIYGYTF
CDR3 DNA: TGTGCCAGCAGTTTGGGACCGGAGATAATTTATGGCTACACCTTC

V gene: TRBV2
J gene: TRBJ2-7
clone size: many
D gene: .
CDR3 protein: CASSDQGWESEQYF
CDR3 DNA: TGTGCCAGCAGTGACCAGGGATGGGAGAGCGAGCAGTACTTC

V gene: TRBV6-1
J gene: TRBJ1-2
clone size: once
D gene: .
CDR3 protein: CASRQGLGYGYTF
CDR3 DNA: TGTGCCAGCAGACAGGGTCTAGGCTATGGCTACACCTTC

V gene: TRBV12-3/TRBV12-4
J gene: TRBJ2-2
clone size: few
D gene: TRBD2
CDR3 protein: CASSLVPLRLAGVFTGELFF
CDR3 DNA: TGTGCCAGCAGTTTAGTCCCCCTCAGACTAGCGGGAGTTTTCACCGGGGAGCTGTTTTTT

V gene: TRBV20-1
J gene: TRBJ1-2
clone size: many
D gene: TRBD1
CDR3 protein: CSARDLRTGGGYGYTF
CDR3 DNA: TGCAGTGCTAGAGACCTACGGACAGGGGGTGGCTATGGCTACACCTTC

V gene: TRBV27
J gene: TRBJ1-5
clone size: once
D gene: .
CDR3 protein: CASKRRGGNQPQHF
CDR3 DNA: TGTGCCAGCAAGCGCAGGGGAGGCAATCAGCCCCAGCATTTT

V gene: TRBV6-2/TRBV6-3
J gene: TRBJ1-2
clone size: many
D gene: .
CDR3 protein: CVTQRNYGYTF
CDR3 DNA: TGTGTCACGCAAAGGAACTATGGCTACACCTTC

V gene: TRBV11-2
J gene: TRBJ1-1
clone size: .
D gene: .
CDR3 protein: CASSLRGAPAEAFF
CDR3 DNA: TGTGCCAGCAGCTTAAGGGGTGCGCCCGCGGAAGCTTTCTTT